This T cell receptor beta chain is from a study of T cell repertoires in cytomegalovirus infection. Germline values: CDR1 LGHNA, CDR2 YNFKEQ. The CDR3 consists of 15 residues. J lost 6 bases, V lost 0 bases, and 7 bases had no gene match. This clonotype was picked up a small number of times. TCRdb re-derived calls from the reads in MiXCR, one entry per CDR3 protein. The table has some 350,000 distinct CDR3 sequences, around 18% seen once; the top ten hold 7.5% to 9%. The sample taken for sequencing was PBMCs. The rearrangement joins TRBV4-2 to TRBJ1-2, with 7 bases that match TRBD1. This TCR came from a human donor in good health (CMV status not recorded). Some clones in this sample may be carry-over from other donors' samples. CDR3 residues: CASSQDLYRGNGYTF. The CDR3 DNA follows: TGTGCCAGCAGCCAAGATTTGTACAGGGGAAATGGCTACACCTTC.